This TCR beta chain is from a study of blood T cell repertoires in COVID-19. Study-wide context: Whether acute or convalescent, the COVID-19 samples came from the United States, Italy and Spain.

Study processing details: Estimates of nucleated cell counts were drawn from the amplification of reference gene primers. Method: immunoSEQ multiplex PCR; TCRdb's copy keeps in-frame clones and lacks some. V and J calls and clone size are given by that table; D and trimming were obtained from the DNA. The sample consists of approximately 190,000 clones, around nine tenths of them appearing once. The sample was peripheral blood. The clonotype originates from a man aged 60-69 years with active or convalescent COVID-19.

As DNA, the CDR3 is TGTGCCAGCAGTGAAGCGACGACAGGGGATCAGCCCCAGCATTTT. It yields the protein CASSEATTGDQPQHF. V and J are TRBV6-1 and TRBJ1-5, with 8 bases lining up with TRBD1. Trimming took 0 bases from V and 5 from J; bases not matched to a gene: 3. Germline values: CDR1 MNHNS, CDR2 SASEGT. The CDR3 consists of 15 residues.